The clone carrying this T cell receptor beta chain was seen more than once but under ten times. Antigen specificity is unknown. This CDR3 is built from 13 residues. Only healthy Caucasians were included as donors. The sample belongs to a study of identical twins. Template switching (which added a universal primer site) was used, and cDNA carried unique molecular identifiers. TCRdb independently ran MiXCR on the 5' RACE reads; one entry per CDR3 protein. The data hold 1.5 million or so distinct CDR3 sequences, with about 30% observed a single time. Study-wide points: Zero-insertion analyses could be partly confounded by invariant MAIT and iNKT cells. Beta clonotypes that were abundant in cord blood contained fewer insertions, a pattern absent from memory repertoires.

The TCR sequence derives from a newborn girl in good health. Sequencing was done on a sample of cord blood. The chain couples TRBV21-1 to TRBJ1-2; the table's D call, TRBD1, was not checked against the DNA. TRBV21-1 is described as a pseudogene. CDR3 nucleotide sequence: TGTGCCAGCAGCAAAGCGACAGGGGGCGGCTACACCTTC. Translation gives CASSKATGGGYTF.